The clone carrying this T cell receptor beta chain was counted at least ten times. What it binds is not known. This record belongs to a study of CD8+CD57+ T cells in acquired aplastic anemia. Study as a whole: Recorded DNA amounts for sorted CD4+ and CD8+ cells had an average of roughly 3.4 ug.

It was genomic DNA that served as the template for profiling TCR beta VDJ and CDR3. A single record per CDR3 protein comes from TCRdb applying MiXCR to the reads. Here the sample spans under 200,000 distinct CDR3 sequences, about three fifths being singletons. Whole-study results and caveats: Patients versus controls showed no significant CD8+ Simpson's diversity difference.

CDR1 and CDR2 from the germline V gene are MNHNS and SASEGT. The V gene end was trimmed by 7 bases and the J gene end by 4 bases; junction bases not matched to a gene: 12. CDR3 length equals 16 residues. V and J are TRBV6-1 and TRBJ2-7; 11 positions match TRBD2. The clonotype was recovered from a human donor in good health. Sample: sorted CD4+, CD8+, or CD8+CD57+ T cells (not recorded which) from PBMCs. The CDR3 DNA reads as TGTGCCAGCAACGGAGTAGCGGGAGGGGAAAGATACGAGCAGTACTTC. Translating gives CASNGVAGGERYEQYF.